Each of the 8 T cell receptor beta chains below was sequenced from the same sample in a study of neurological immune-mediated disorders. MiXCR, applied by TCRdb to the 5' RACE reads, yields one record per CDR3 protein. The sample has approximately 20,000 distinct CDR3 sequences; around 2.5% are singletons. The sequencing sample was made of PBMCs. The receptors were sampled from a woman in her late teens or twenties with multiple sclerosis.

This clonotype was observed many times. The chain carries TRBV5-1 and TRBJ2-3, with D unresolved. V lost 1 base, J lost 1 base, and 4 bases lay in between. Per germline, CDR1 SGHRS and CDR2 YFSETQ. The CDR3 covers 13 residues. CDR3 region: CASSLKGTDTQYF. In DNA form, the CDR3 reads TGCGCCAGCAGCTTGAAAGGCACAGATACGCAGTATTTT.

This clonotype was found many times. This chain uses TRBV3-1 with TRBJ2-7; D gene unclear. CDR1 is LGHDT and CDR2 is YNNKEL in the germline V gene (reference sequence). Trimming removed 0 bases from V and 6 bases from J, with 15 bases in between. This CDR3 is 15 amino acids long. CDR3 sequence reads: CASSQDSSPRAEQYF. In DNA form, the CDR3 reads TGTGCCAGCAGCCAAGATTCCTCCCCTCGGGCCGAGCAGTACTTC.

This clonotype was seen at least ten times. This chain joins TRBV7-9 and TRBJ2-3, with unresolved D. Germline lookup yields CDR1 SEHNR and CDR2 FQNEAQ (reference sequence). This CDR3 is 15 amino acids long. Trimming pared 2 bases from V and 0 bases from J, leaving 9 bases between. CDR3 protein: CASSLSPGSTDTQYF. The CDR3, as DNA: TGTGCCAGCAGCTTATCCCCCGGGAGCACAGATACGCAGTATTTT.

The V and J genes are TRBV27 and TRBJ1-3; D is undetermined. The CDR3 length is 14 residues. The ends were cut back, 6 bases at V and 7 bases at J, with 16 bases in the middle. Germline CDR1 and CDR2: MNHEY and SMNVEV (reference sequence). The CDR3 DNA reads as TGTGCCAGCAGGCATACTCCCGGCTCGAACACCATATATTTT. Translated: CASRHTPGSNTIYF.

This clonotype was counted many times. The chain carries TRBV3-1 and TRBJ1-3, with D possibly TRBD1 on 5 matching bases. This CDR3 region has 15 residues. Germline CDR1 reads LGHDT; CDR2 reads YNNKEL (reference sequence). V was cut by 0 bases and J by 2 bases, with 8 bases left in between. The CDR3 coding sequence is TGTGCCAGCAGCCAAGATGGGGGTCCTGGAAACACCATATATTTT. Its translation: CASSQDGGPGNTIYF.

This clonotype was counted ten times or more. The chain carries TRBV5-1 and TRBJ1-1, with no clear D. V lost 4 bases to trimming and J lost 7 bases, with 14 bases between them. The CDR3 runs to 13 residues. Germline assignment: CDR1 SGHRS and CDR2 YFSETQ. CDR3 sequence: CASSNPTEYEAFF. The DNA for the CDR3 is TGCGCCAGCAGCAACCCCACAGAATATGAAGCTTTCTTT.

This clonotype occurred a few times. The chain combines TRBV5-1 with TRBJ2-1; D might be TRBD1 (6 bases). There are 14 residues in the CDR3. Looked up from germline, CDR1 is SGHRS and CDR2 is YFSETQ. V was clipped by 3 bases and J by 5 bases, with 12 bases between them. The CDR3 DNA reads as TGCGCCAGCAGCTGGGGGACACGGGACAATGAGCAGTTCTTC. Encoded protein: CASSWGTRDNEQFF.

By frequency in the sample, this clonotype is medium-sized. The chain carries TRBV7-2 and TRBJ1-1; D is undetermined. V gave up 6 bases and J gave up 3 bases, with 14 bases separating them. CDR1 SGHTA and CDR2 FQGNSA come from the germline V gene. The CDR3 has 14 amino acids. In nucleotides, the CDR3 is TGTGCCAGCAGGCTCAAATCGGGGTACACTGAAGCTTTCTTT. Amino acid sequence: CASRLKSGYTEAFF.